These T cell receptor beta chains were read from a single sample in a study of CD4 and CD8 cells across lung adenocarcinoma regions. TCRdb passed the PCR reads through MiXCR, listing each CDR3 protein once. The sample lists around 20,000 distinct CDR3 sequences; approximately 47% were seen once. Sequencing used CD8+ T cells from the center of a lung tumor. The receptors originated from a female donor with lung adenocarcinoma. The CD4 and CD8 labels of this study may be unreliable. The CDR3 runs from the conserved cysteine through the conserved F or W. A D gene is named only where the DNA matches it firmly. Expanded clones get a size class; other rows say once, few or many, or leave the size out.

.	TRBJ2-3	.	15	TRBV6-5	TGTGCCAGCAGTTACTCCGACCGCCGAGGGGATACGCAGTATTTT	CASSYSDRRGDTQYF
few	TRBJ2-7	.	13	TRBV5-1	TGCGCCAGCAGCTTGGGTGGGGGTTACGAGCAGTACTTC	CASSLGGGYEQYF
.	TRBJ1-1	.	14	TRBV27	TGTGCCACCACTTCAGTAGGGGGGATCACTGAAGCTTTCTTT	CATTSVGGITEAFF
.	TRBJ2-2	.	14	TRBV6-1	TGTGCCAGCAGTGACGGAGTCGGGGGCGAGGCGCTGTATTTT	CASSDGVGGEALYF
.	TRBJ2-5	.	17	TRBV6-1	TGTGCCAGCAGTCGGGGGCTAGGGGGAGGGGTGGCAGAGACGCAGTACTTC	CASSRGLGGGVAETQYF
many	TRBJ2-7	TRBD1	15	TRBV14	TGTGCCAGCAGCCAAGAGACAGGGAGTTTATACGAGCAGTACTTC	CASSQETGSLYEQYF
.	TRBJ2-7	.	15	TRBV12-3/TRBV12-4	TGTGCCAGCAGCTTATCCCGTGGGTTTTTCTACGAGCAGTACTTC	CASSLSRGFFYEQYF
medium-sized	TRBJ2-2	TRBD1	15	TRBV6-1	TGTGCCAGCACCCCTAAACAGGGGAGCACCGGGGAGCTGTTTTTT	CASTPKQGSTGELFF
many	TRBJ2-7	TRBD1	15	TRBV6-5	TGTGCCAGCAGTTCCCCGGACAGGGGACTCTACGAGCAGTACTTC	CASSSPDRGLYEQYF
many	TRBJ2-1	TRBD2	14	TRBV7-3	TGTGCCAGCAGCCGTAGCGGGGGAGACAATGAGCAGTTCTTC	CASSRSGGDNEQFF
medium-sized	TRBJ2-3	TRBD1	14	TRBV6-1	TGTGCCAGCACCCGGACAGGGGGCACAGATACGCAGTATTTT	CASTRTGGTDTQYF
.	TRBJ2-5	.	14	TRBV20-1	TGCAGTGCTAGAGCCGGGGACTCTCAAGAGACCCAGTACTTC	CSARAGDSQETQYF
.	TRBJ2-3	TRBD2	15	TRBV6-4	TGTGCCAGCTCACCTAGCGGGAGTGTCACAGATACGCAGTATTTT	CASSPSGSVTDTQYF
many	TRBJ2-7	TRBD2	17	TRBV7-2	TGTGCCAGCAGCTTAGAAGTGTGGGGACTAGCCAGTTACGAGCAGTACTTC	CASSLEVWGLASYEQYF
.	TRBJ2-7	.	12	TRBV10-2	TGCGCCAGCAGTGAGTCCTTCGACGAGCAGTACTTC	CASSESFDEQYF
.	TRBJ2-7	TRBD2	14	TRBV6-5	TGTGCCAGCAGCTTAGCGGGAATCTCCTACGAGCAGTACTTC	CASSLAGISYEQYF
.	TRBJ1-2	.	13	TRBV6-1	TGTGCCACCCGATCCGGGCCACAGTATGGCTACACCTTC	CATRSGPQYGYTF
.	TRBJ2-1	.	17	TRBV4-2	TGTGCCAGCAGCCAAGATATCCGCGGAGGCCACTACAATGAGCAGTTCTTC	CASSQDIRGGHYNEQFF
.	TRBJ1-6	.	14	TRBV6-1	TGTGCCAGCAGTGAAGATTGGACATTTTCACCCCTCCACTTT	CASSEDWTFSPLHF
few	TRBJ2-5	.	12	TRBV10-3	TGTGCCACCAACAGGGGGGGAGAGACCCAGTACTTC	CATNRGGETQYF
.	TRBJ2-7	.	12	TRBV7-6	TGTGCCAGCAGCCCGGGCGACTACGAGCAGTACTTC	CASSPGDYEQYF
once	TRBJ2-7	TRBD2	14	TRBV6-1	TGTGCCAGCAGGTCTGCGGGAGGCTCCTACGAGCAGTACTTC	CASRSAGGSYEQYF
medium-sized	TRBJ2-6	TRBD1	16	TRBV6-1	TGTGCCAGCAGTGTCCCGGGACAGGTTGGGGCCAACGTCCTGACTTTC	CASSVPGQVGANVLTF
.	TRBJ2-7	.	12	TRBV5-1	TGCGCCAGCAGCCCAGGGTCCTACGAGCAGTACTTC	CASSPGSYEQYF
few	TRBJ2-1	.	13	TRBV7-2	TGTGCCAGCAGTCTGGGACTCAACAATGAGCAGTTCTTC	CASSLGLNNEQFF
few	TRBJ2-5	.	14	TRBV20-1	TGCAGTGGACAGGAGATTATCCCCCGGGAGACCCAGTACTTC	CSGQEIIPRETQYF
.	TRBJ1-1	.	15	TRBV6-1	TGTGCCAGCAGCCCAGACAGGCCTCTGAACACTGAAGCTTTCTTT	CASSPDRPLNTEAFF
.	TRBJ2-4	TRBD2	16	TRBV6-1	TGTGCCAGCGCGGGAGGGGGGGGCATTGCCAAAGAGACCCAGTATTTC	CASAGGGGIAKETQYF
.	TRBJ2-3	TRBD1	13	TRBV6-1	TGTGCCAGCAGTGGGGACAGGGGGGATACGCAGTATTTT	CASSGDRGDTQYF
.	TRBJ2-5	.	14	TRBV10-3	TGTGCCATCAGCCTAGAGGAGGGGTCGGAGACCCAGTACTTC	CAISLEEGSETQYF
.	TRBJ2-1	.	15	TRBV27	TGTGCCAGCAGTCCGCCGGGAAAATTCCGCTATGAGCAGTTCTTC	CASSPPGKFRYEQFF
once	TRBJ2-2	.	15	TRBV12-3/TRBV12-4	TGTGCCAGCAGTTTAGGGGGGGTGTGCACCGGGGCGCAGTTTTTT	CASSLGGVCTGAQFF
.	TRBJ1-5	TRBD1	17	TRBV10-1	TGCGCCAGCAGTGGGCCCGTGACAGGGAGGAGCAATCAGCCCCAGCATTTT	CASSGPVTGRSNQPQHF
.	TRBJ2-7	TRBD2	15	TRBV6-1	TGTGCCAGCAGGCCCGTAGCGGGGGCCTCCTACGAGCAGTACTTC	CASRPVAGASYEQYF
.	TRBJ2-2	TRBD2	16	TRBV5-1	TGCGCCAGCAGCCTCGTGGTCGGGGGGGCCCCCGGGGAGCTGTTTTTT	CASSLVVGGAPGELFF
.	TRBJ2-1	TRBD1	13	TRBV10-2	TGCGCCATCGGGACAGGGGCGGACAATGAGCAGTTCTTC	CAIGTGADNEQFF
few	TRBJ1-1	.	14	TRBV6-1	TGTGCCAGCACTGTACAGGGCTTGAACACTGAAGCTTTCTTT	CASTVQGLNTEAFF
.	TRBJ2-7	.	15	TRBV6-1	TGTGCCAGCAGAAGGGGCTACAGTGACACAGATACGCAGTACTTC	CASRRGYSDTDTQYF
many	TRBJ2-1	.	16	TRBV10-1	TGCGCCAGCAGGTTTACTACAATAACAAACTACAATGAGCAGTTCTTC	CASRFTTITNYNEQFF